Listed below are T cell receptor beta chains from one sample, sequenced in a study of blood T cell repertoires in COVID-19. TCRdb's table, derived via immunoSEQ multiplex PCR, lists solely in-frame clones and lacks some. The profile shows about 260,000 clones, 85% to 90% of them singletons. The material sequenced was PBMCs or T cells enriched from blood (not recorded which). The receptors were sampled from a man aged 45-65 years who had been exposed to COVID-19. The CDR3 runs from the conserved cysteine through the conserved F or W. D genes are given only for firm matches. Expanded clones are given a class, and other clones once, few, many or no size at all.

d_call j_call v_call clone_size cdr3_nt cdr3_aa
- TRBJ1-3 TRBV11-2 - TGTGCCAGCAGCCTGGGACACTCGCTCGGACACACCATATATTTT CASSLGHSLGHTIYF
TRBD2 TRBJ2-3 TRBV27 - TGTGCCAGCAGCCGCAGCGGGGTAAGCACAGATACGCAGTATTTT CASSRSGVSTDTQYF
TRBD2 TRBJ2-1 TRBV11-2 few TGTGCCAGCAGCTTCACTAGCGGGGGGATAAATGAGCAGTTCTTC CASSFTSGGINEQFF
TRBD1 TRBJ1-1 TRBV19 - TGTGCCAGTAGTGGGTGGACAGGGAACACTGAAGCTTTCTTT CASSGWTGNTEAFF
TRBD2 TRBJ2-5 TRBV3-1/TRBV3-2 - TGTGCCAGCAGCCTTTCTAGCGGCCAAGAGACCCAGTACTTC CASSLSSGQETQYF
- TRBJ2-7 TRBV15 - TGTGCCACCAGCAGAGATCTGACAGGCGTTCGGTACGAGCAGTACTTC CATSRDLTGVRYEQYF
TRBD2 TRBJ2-5 TRBV11-1 - TGTGCCAGCAGTTCCATAGCGGGGTTGGGCCAAGAGACCCAGTACTTC CASSSIAGLGQETQYF
- TRBJ2-2 TRBV7-9 - TGTGCCAGCAGCACACAGGGACCGAACACCGGGGAGCTGTTTTTT CASSTQGPNTGELFF
TRBD1 TRBJ2-2 TRBV7-3 - TGTGCCAGCAGCACACAGGGGCCCCCGAACACCGGGGAGCTGTTTTTT CASSTQGPPNTGELFF
TRBD1 TRBJ2-7 TRBV7-3 - TGTGCCAGCAGCCCAACACAGGGGGCGAGCGAGCAGTACTTC CASSPTQGASEQYF
- TRBJ2-3 TRBV24-1 - TGTGCCACCAGTGACAATGGAAGGGGTAGGGGCACAGATACGCAGTATTTT CATSDNGRGRGTDTQYF
TRBD1 TRBJ1-2 TRBV5-1 - TGCGCCAGCAGCTTGGAGGGACAGGGGTATGGCTACACCTTC CASSLEGQGYGYTF
- TRBJ2-4 TRBV2 - TGTGCCAGCAGTGGAGATCCGGGACTTAGGCACTTC CASSGDPGLRHF
TRBD2 TRBJ2-1 TRBV3-1/TRBV3-2 - TGTGCCAGCAGCCAACAGCTAGCGGGAGCGCGTAATGAGCAGTTCTTC CASSQQLAGARNEQFF
TRBD2 TRBJ2-3 TRBV6-6 - TGTGCCAGCAGTCCAAGGACTAGCAGTTTTAGCACAGATACGCAGTATTTT CASSPRTSSFSTDTQYF
- TRBJ2-5 TRBV27 - TGTGCCAGCAGTTCGTCGTACCAAGAGACCCAGTACTTC CASSSSYQETQYF
- TRBJ2-4 TRBV27 - TGTGCCAGCAGTTGGGACTCAAAAAACATTCAGTACTTC CASSWDSKNIQYF
- TRBJ1-2 TRBV27 - TGTGCCAGCAGTCCGCAGGGTGCTGGCTACACCTTC CASSPQGAGYTF
TRBD2 TRBJ2-1 TRBV19 - TGTGCCAGTAGTCGGGACTACTCCTCCTACAATGAGCAGTTCTTC CASSRDYSSYNEQFF
- TRBJ1-2 TRBV30 - TGTGCCTGGAGACCGGGACACAACTACTATGGCTACACCTTC CAWRPGHNYYGYTF
- TRBJ1-4 TRBV3-1/TRBV3-2 - TGTGCCAGCAGCCAATACGTGGTGGACGAGCGGGAAAAACTGTTTTTT CASSQYVVDEREKLFF
TRBD1 TRBJ1-1 TRBV5-1 - TGCGCCAGCAGCTTAGGACAGGGGATAAACACTGAAGCTTTCTTT CASSLGQGINTEAFF
TRBD1 TRBJ1-6 TRBV6-1 - TGTGCCAGCAGTGGTCGGGACAGGGGGCAATTTCAATCACCCCTCCACTTT CASSGRDRGQFQSPLHF
TRBD1 TRBJ1-6 TRBV2 - TGTGCCAGCACAAGGACAGGGGAATCACCCCTCCACTTT CASTRTGESPLHF
- TRBJ1-1 TRBV7-2 - TGTGCCAGCAGCCCCTATGGCAGGGGCGCTGAAGCTTTCTTT CASSPYGRGAEAFF
- TRBJ1-4 TRBV19 - TGTGCCAGTAGGTCAACAGTTGGAAATGAAAAACTGTTTTTT CASRSTVGNEKLFF
- TRBJ2-7 TRBV7-3 - TGTGCCAGCAGCCCCCCTCCTGGCAGGGCCTACGAGCAGTACTTC CASSPPPGRAYEQYF
- TRBJ1-2 TRBV5-6 - TGTGCCAGCAGCTTGGTTCCAGGGGTAAACTATGGCTACACCTTC CASSLVPGVNYGYTF
TRBD1 TRBJ1-2 TRBV4-1 - TGCGCCAGCAGCCAGGCGGGACAGGTTTATGGCTACACCTTC CASSQAGQVYGYTF
TRBD1 TRBJ2-1 TRBV5-1 once TGCGCCAGCAGCTCCGGGACAGGGTACAATGAGCAGTTCTTC CASSSGTGYNEQFF
TRBD1 TRBJ1-2 TRBV18 - TGTGCCAGCTCACCGTTGACAGGGTTGAACTATGGCTACACCTTC CASSPLTGLNYGYTF
- TRBJ1-3 TRBV9 - TGTGCCAGCGGCGTAGGGACTCTAAGCTCTGGAAACACCATATATTTT CASGVGTLSSGNTIYF
TRBD1 TRBJ1-2 TRBV5-4 - TGTGCCAGCAGCCCGACAGGGTCCCACAACTATGGCTACACCTTC CASSPTGSHNYGYTF
- TRBJ1-1 TRBV15 - TGTGCCACCAGCGTAGCAGGGTTCCACACTGAAGCTTTCTTT CATSVAGFHTEAFF
TRBD1 TRBJ1-4 TRBV7-2 - TGTGCCAGCAGCTTAAACAGGGGCGGTGAAAAACTGTTTTTT CASSLNRGGEKLFF
- TRBJ1-1 TRBV21-1 - TGTGCCAGCAGCAAATGGCGGACTGAAGCTTTCTTT CASSKWRTEAFF
TRBD1 TRBJ1-4 TRBV5-6 once TGTGCCAGCAGCTTACTTGACAGGGGGCTGTTTTTT CASSLLDRGLFF
- TRBJ1-1 TRBV18 - TGTGCCAGCTCACCATCGGGGTACGTTATATCGATCTCTGAAGCTTTCTTT CASSPSGYVISISEAFF
TRBD1 TRBJ2-2 TRBV5-1 - TGCGCCAGCAGCTTGGACAGGGGCGACACCGGGGAGCTGTTTTTT CASSLDRGDTGELFF
TRBD1 TRBJ1-1 TRBV9 - TGTGCCAGCAGCGTAGTGGAGGGGGCGAACACTGAAGCTTTCTTT CASSVVEGANTEAFF
TRBD1 TRBJ1-2 TRBV28 - TGTGCCAGCAGTAAGACAGGGTTCGGCTACACCTTC CASSKTGFGYTF
- TRBJ2-5 TRBV28 - TGTGCCAGCAGTTCGGACTTCTTAACGCTAGAGACCCAGTACTTC CASSSDFLTLETQYF
TRBD1 TRBJ1-2 TRBV28 - TGTGCCAGCAAGGAGACAGGGGGGACGTATGGCTACACCTTC CASKETGGTYGYTF
TRBD2 TRBJ2-1 TRBV27 - TGTGCCAGCAGGGATCTAGCGGGGGGGCCGTTCAATGAGCAGTTCTTC CASRDLAGGPFNEQFF
- TRBJ1-2 TRBV2 - TGTGCCAGCGAGTGGGGCTCCTATGGCTACACCTTC CASEWGSYGYTF
- TRBJ2-5 TRBV2 - TGTGCCAGCAGTAAAGATCCGAGGGAGACCCAGTACTTC CASSKDPRETQYF
- TRBJ1-2 TRBV6-6 once TGTGCCAGCAGTTACGCGGACTATGGCTACACCTTC CASSYADYGYTF
- TRBJ2-6 TRBV19 - TGTGCCAGCCGTCCCTCTGGGGCCAACGTCCTGACTTTC CASRPSGANVLTF